Shown below are 32 T cell receptor beta chains from a single sample sequenced in a study of blood T cell repertoires in COVID-19. Clones were read by immunoSEQ multiplex PCR, and TCRdb kept only the in-frame ones, dropping some. The data contain fewer than 250,000 clones, around 90% of them singletons. Input material: peripheral blood. The origin of the receptors is a man younger than 40 with COVID-19, enrolled during active disease.

This rearrangement joins TRBV15 to TRBJ1-3, with D hard to call. This CDR3 spans 15 amino acids. CDR1 is LNHNV, CDR2 YYDKDF, per germline (reference sequence). V was trimmed by 6 bases and J by 0 bases, leaving 12 bases between them. The CDR3: CATRMVPDSGNTIYF. CDR3 sequence (DNA): TGTGCCACCAGGATGGTGCCAGACTCTGGAAACACCATATATTTT.

The CDR3 DNA is TGCGCCAGCAGCGAAGACTTGGTTGTATCTAGCGGGGGGCCCCTATCCAGAAACATTCAGTACTTC. Protein product: CASSEDLVVSSGGPLSRNIQYF. The chain links TRBV5-1 to TRBJ2-4, with 11 bases matching TRBD2. Trimming at V came to 4 bases and at J to 6 bases, leaving 27 bases not matched to a gene. The CDR3 runs 22 residues. The germline V gene has CDR1 SGHRS and CDR2 YFSETQ.

The chain carries TRBV6-5 and TRBJ2-2; no clear D. Germline V gene lookup returns CDR1 MNHEY and CDR2 SVGAGI. V was cut by 6 bases and J by 0 bases, with 5 bases left in between. This CDR3 spans 13 amino acids. In nucleotides, the CDR3 is TGTGCCAGCAGGGAGACGAACACCGGGGAGCTGTTTTTT. Protein product: CASRETNTGELFF.

The V gene is TRBV30, the J gene TRBJ1-6; the match to TRBD1 covers 7 bases. This CDR3 region has 13 residues. The ends lost 3 bases at V and 6 bases at J; junction bases unmatched: 2. From germline, CDR1 is GTSNPN and CDR2 SVGIG (reference sequence). CDR3 nucleotide sequence: TGTGCCTGGAGCCGACAGGGTAATTCACCCCTCCACTTT. Its protein product is CAWSRQGNSPLHF.

This clone has only one observation. The chain is built from TRBV7-9 and TRBJ2-2; 7 positions match TRBD1. Looked up from germline, CDR1 is SEHNR and CDR2 is FQNEAQ (reference sequence). The CDR3 consists of 15 residues. V lost 4 bases and J lost 4; bases outside the gene matches: 6. CDR3 loop: CASSSQGSGTGELFF. DNA of the CDR3: TGTGCCAGCAGCTCACAGGGGTCAGGCACCGGGGAGCTGTTTTTT.

The chain employs TRBV19 and TRBJ2-3; tentatively, D is TRBD2 (6 bases). V was cut by 5 bases and J by 2 bases, with 20 bases left in between. The CDR3 consists of 17 residues. Germline V gene sequence: CDR1 LNHDA, CDR2 SQIVND (reference sequence). The CDR3 DNA sequence: TGTGCCAGTAGTGCCATGCCGGGACTCGGCATCACAGATACGCAGTATTTT. It translates to CASSAMPGLGITDTQYF.

The chain employs TRBV29-1 and TRBJ1-1; 8 nucleotides agree with TRBD1. The CDR3 extends over 11 amino acids. The junction had 5 bases not matched to a gene; V was cut back by 6 bases and J by 8 bases. Germline assignment: CDR1 SQVTM and CDR2 ANQGSEA. The CDR3 is CSVQGAHEAFF. The CDR3 DNA is TGCAGCGTCCAGGGGGCCCACGAAGCTTTCTTT.

This chain connects TRBV7-9 to TRBJ2-1, with TRBD2 identical over 7 bases. Looked up from germline, CDR1 is SEHNR and CDR2 is FQNEAQ (reference sequence). The V and J ends lost 4 bases and 1 base, in that order; junction bases with no gene match: 4. The CDR3 extends over 15 amino acids. The CDR3 coding sequence is TGTGCCAGCAGCTCGCGGGAGCCGTCCTACAATGAGCAGTTCTTC. It yields the protein CASSSREPSYNEQFF.

The V and J genes are TRBV3-1 (or the pseudogene TRBV3-2) and TRBJ1-6; 7 bases are shared with TRBD1. The CDR3 loop spans 17 amino acids. CDR1 and CDR2 from the germline V gene are LGHDT and YNNKEL (reference sequence). The junction had 6 bases not matched to a gene; V was cut back by 4 bases and J by 0 bases. This chain's CDR3 is CASSRTQGSSYNSPLHF. In DNA, the CDR3 is TGTGCCAGCAGCCGGACACAGGGGAGCTCCTATAATTCACCCCTCCACTTT.

The chain links TRBV14 to TRBJ2-2, with D perhaps matching TRBD1 (5 bases). V dropped 4 bases and J dropped 2 bases, with 17 bases sitting between them. Germline lookup yields CDR1 SGHDN and CDR2 FVKESK. The CDR3 runs to 17 residues. The CDR3 nucleotides are TGTGCCAGCAGCCCAGTTGGGGCAGACCTTAACACCGGGGAGCTGTTTTTT. Its translation is CASSPVGADLNTGELFF.

The rearrangement uses TRBV5-1 and TRBJ2-7, with unresolved D. Germline CDR1 reads SGHRS; CDR2 reads YFSETQ. The CDR3 runs 11 residues. The V and J ends lost 2 bases and 7 bases respectively, with 7 bases between them. DNA for the CDR3: TGCGCCAGCAGCTTCAACCGGGAGCAGTACTTC. Protein product: CASSFNREQYF.

This clone came up once. V and J are TRBV5-1 and TRBJ2-7; D gene uncertain. Germline CDR1 and CDR2: SGHRS and YFSETQ. The V end lost 1 base, the J end lost 5 bases, and 4 bases lay between the germline ends. The CDR3 totals 11 residues. CDR3 sequence reads: CASSLNNEQYF. For the CDR3, the DNA is TGCGCCAGCAGCTTGAACAACGAGCAGTACTTC.

CDR3 sequence reads: CAWSVVGAETQYF. In nucleotides, the CDR3 is TGTGCCTGGAGTGTAGTGGGGGCCGAGACCCAGTACTTC. The chain combines TRBV30 with TRBJ2-5; weak D call: TRBD1 (6 bases). The CDR3 contains 13 residues. CDR1 and CDR2 (germline): GTSNPN, SVGIG (reference sequence). Deletions cut 0 bases from V and 5 bases from J, with 10 bases between.

The chain carries TRBV7-6 and TRBJ1-6, with TRBD1 matching over 10 bases. Germline trimming cut 2 bases from V and 9 bases from J; bases unmatched to any gene: 4. The CDR3 loop spans 15 amino acids. Germline CDR1 SGHVS, CDR2 FNYEAQ. The CDR3 is CASSLQDRGSSPLHF. CDR3 bases: TGTGCCAGCAGCTTACAGGACAGGGGGAGTTCACCCCTCCACTTT.

This rearrangement joins TRBV6-5 to TRBJ1-1; D ambiguous. Germline CDR1 and CDR2: MNHEY and SVGAGI. V was cut by 4 bases and J by 3 bases, with 12 bases left in between. The length of the CDR3 is 14 residues. Here the CDR3 reads CASSWRGGYTEAFF. The CDR3 nucleotides read TGTGCCAGCAGTTGGCGGGGAGGGTACACTGAAGCTTTCTTT.

This clone was picked up one time. The chain has TRBV4-1 and TRBJ1-2; 10 nucleotides match TRBD1. V lost 4 bases and J lost 5; bases outside the gene matches: 7. The germline CDR1 and CDR2 sequences are MGHRA and YSYEKL. The CDR3 consists of 15 residues. Written as DNA, the CDR3 is TGCGCCAGCAGCCCTCCAAGGACAGGGGGTTATGGCTACACCTTC. Amino acids: CASSPPRTGGYGYTF.

This clone has just one count. CDR3 DNA: TGTGCCAGCAGCGACAATAATGAAAAACTGTTTTTT. Translated: CASSDNNEKLFF. The V call is TRBV12-3 or TRBV12-4, the J call TRBJ1-4; D call uncertain. V was trimmed by 6 bases and J by 4 bases, leaving 6 bases between them. This CDR3 is 12 amino acids long.

This clone appeared once. The rearrangement links TRBV5-1 to TRBJ1-2; 7 bases match TRBD1. Trimming cost V 4 bases and J 1 base; bases outside gene matches: 4. The length of the CDR3 is 14 residues. Germline CDR1 is SGHRS and CDR2 is YFSETQ. The CDR3 region has the DNA TGCGCCAGCAGCCCGGGGGACAGTAACTATGGCTACACCTTC. Translation: CASSPGDSNYGYTF.

The V call is TRBV28, the J call TRBJ1-6; D is unresolved. CDR3 length: 16 residues. The V gene's germline CDR1 is MDHEN and CDR2 SYDVKM. V lost 5 bases and J 9 bases, leaving 20 bases between the germline ends. CDR3 in amino acids: CASSTLRGPRGSPLHF. For the CDR3, the DNA is TGTGCCAGCAGTACCCTCCGAGGACCGCGGGGTTCACCCCTCCACTTT.

The rearrangement links TRBV11-2 to TRBJ1-1; TRBD1 might be the D (5 bases). Germline V lookup: CDR1 SGHAT, CDR2 FQNNGV. The CDR3 spans 15 residues. V lost 4 bases and J lost 3, with 15 bases in between. This CDR3 reads CASSSTLGEDTEAFF. CDR3 coding DNA: TGTGCCAGCAGCTCTACGCTAGGGGAGGACACTGAAGCTTTCTTT.

The V and J genes are TRBV14 and TRBJ1-2, with D perhaps TRBD1 (5 bases). Germline CDR1 and CDR2: SGHDN and FVKESK. This CDR3 has 14 amino acids. V shed 3 bases and J shed 6 bases, with 14 bases lying between them. CDR3 coding DNA: TGTGCCAGCAGCCAGGGCTTGGGGCGAGATGGCTACACCTTC. It encodes CASSQGLGRDGYTF.

The chain employs TRBV30 and TRBJ2-3, with a tentative D call TRBD1 (5 bases). Germline CDR1 is GTSNPN and CDR2 is SVGIG (reference sequence). Trimming took off 2 bases at V and 0 bases at J, with 12 bases between the two ends. This CDR3 contains 15 residues. The CDR3 region has the DNA TGTGCCTGGAGTCGAACAGGTGGCAGCACAGATACGCAGTATTTT. This translates into CAWSRTGGSTDTQYF.

J is TRBJ2-2 and V is TRBV5-1, with 8 bases fitting TRBD1. This CDR3 is built from 14 residues. Losses at the gene ends were 3 bases for V and 7 bases for J; bases not matched to a gene: 5. The V gene's germline CDR1 is SGHRS and CDR2 YFSETQ. CDR3 nucleotide sequence: TGCGCCAGCAGCTCAGGGGGCGCGGGCGGGGAGCTGTTTTTT. This sequence encodes CASSSGGAGGELFF.

The chain carries TRBV7-9 and TRBJ1-2; 7 bases match TRBD1. The germline CDR1 and CDR2 sequences are SEHNR and FQNEAQ (reference sequence). The V gene end was trimmed by 2 bases and the J gene end by 4 bases; junction bases not matched to a gene: 13. This CDR3 has 17 amino acids. This CDR3 reads CASSLSVGTDKSYGYTF. The CDR3 DNA reads TGTGCCAGCAGCTTATCAGTCGGGACAGACAAATCCTATGGCTACACCTTC.

The rearrangement joins TRBV5-5 to TRBJ1-5; D gene uncertain. CDR3 length: 14 amino acids. Germline V gene sequence: CDR1 SGHKS, CDR2 YYEKEE (reference sequence). The V and J ends lost 1 base and 5 bases respectively, with 10 bases between them. The CDR3 loop reads CASSLYGKDQPQHF. The DNA of the CDR3 is TGTGCCAGCAGCTTGTACGGGAAGGATCAGCCCCAGCATTTT.

The V and J genes are TRBV12-2 and TRBJ2-3; the table's TRBD1 call for D was not verified on the DNA. TRBV12-2 is reported as a pseudogene. The CDR3 totals 16 residues. CDR3 in DNA: TGTGCAAGTCGCTTAGTTGGGACAAGCAACACAGATACGCAGTATTTT. It is translated as CASRLVGTSNTDTQYF.

This clone was recorded only once. V usage is TRBV5-1 and J usage is TRBJ1-2; D is undetermined. This CDR3 has 15 residues. The V gene lost 5 bases and the J gene lost 1 base, with 15 bases spanning the gap. Per the germline V gene, CDR1 is SGHRS and CDR2 is YFSETQ. The CDR3 spells CASSWGWEINYGYTF. Written as DNA, the CDR3 is TGCGCCAGCAGTTGGGGTTGGGAGATTAACTATGGCTACACCTTC.

The rearrangement uses TRBV4-1 and TRBJ2-1; TRBD2 agrees at 15 bases. This CDR3 has 17 residues. After removal of 1 base from V and 15 bases from J, the junction contained 13 bases not matched to a gene. Germline lookup yields CDR1 MGHRA and CDR2 YSYEKL. The CDR3 bases are TGCGCCAGCAGCCAAGCCCCTGGACTAGCGGGGGGGCCTTTGCTGTTCTTC. Translated: CASSQAPGLAGGPLLFF.

This rearrangement joins TRBV18 to TRBJ1-1, with a tentative D call TRBD1 (5 bases). Germline V gene data show CDR1 as KGHSH and CDR2 as LQKENI. This CDR3 spans 13 amino acids. V shed 1 base and J shed 10 bases, with 13 bases lying between them. The CDR3 is CASSPRYGAGAFF. As DNA, the CDR3 is TGTGCCAGCTCACCACGCTATGGGGCTGGAGCTTTCTTT.

The rearrangement uses TRBV5-6 and TRBJ1-6; 9 positions agree with TRBD1. The length of the CDR3 is 15 residues. Germline V gives CDR1 SGHDT, CDR2 YYEEEE. Trimming at V came to 3 bases and at J to 9 bases, leaving 7 bases not matched to a gene. The CDR3 spells CASSSRTGGGSPLHF. Written as DNA, the CDR3 is TGTGCCAGCAGCTCCCGCACAGGGGGCGGTTCACCCCTCCACTTT.

This chain connects TRBV10-1 to TRBJ1-1; 10 bases fit TRBD1. Germline V gene sequence: CDR1 WNHNN, CDR2 SYGVQD (reference sequence). V was pared by 8 bases and J by 4 bases, with 13 bases of the junction left unmatched. The CDR3 is made up of 16 amino acids. For the CDR3, the DNA is TGCGCCAGCGGGTCCCGGGACAGGGGTCCTGCCACTGAAGCTTTCTTT. Amino acid sequence: CASGSRDRGPATEAFF.

The chain combines TRBV19 with TRBJ1-1; D not resolved. CDR1 is LNHDA, CDR2 SQIVND, per germline (reference sequence). The CDR3 runs 12 residues. Trimming stripped 3 bases from V and 7 bases from J, with 9 bases between. CDR3 in amino acids: CASSIGELEAFF. CDR3 bases: TGTGCCAGTAGTATCGGGGAGCTTGAAGCTTTCTTT.